A single sample gave rise to the 25 T cell receptor beta chains below, sequenced in a study of brain T cells in children with intractable seizures. Sequencing was performed with immunoSEQ multiplex PCR; in TCRdb, only in-frame clones are kept and a portion is missing. Of approximately 60,000 clones in the sample, roughly 95% were seen once. The material sequenced was peripheral blood, taken at surgery. Source of these receptors: a boy in the first two years of life with focal cortical dysplasia and intractable seizures.

This chain connects TRBV10-1 to TRBJ2-1; 8 nucleotides align to TRBD1. Germline trimming cut 1 base from V and 4 bases from J; bases unmatched to any gene: 6. The germline gives CDR1 WNHNN, CDR2 SYGVQD (reference sequence). This CDR3 spans 16 amino acids. CDR3 region: CASSEFGQGAYNEQFF. The CDR3 DNA reads as TGCGCCAGCAGTGAGTTTGGTCAGGGGGCATACAATGAGCAGTTCTTC.

The chain combines TRBV2 with TRBJ2-7, with D uncertain. Trimming shortened V by 1 base and J by 7 bases, and 14 bases separated the two germline ends. Germline values: CDR1 SNHLY, CDR2 FYNNEI. The CDR3 spans 14 residues. DNA for the CDR3: TGTGCCAGCAGTGAAGAGCGTCCCTTTGGGGAGCAGTACTTC. Translated: CASSEERPFGEQYF.

CDR3 residues: CAGIAEGATDTQYF. The CDR3 nucleotides read TGTGCCGGGATTGCGGAGGGAGCCACAGATACGCAGTATTTT. V is TRBV21-1 and J is TRBJ2-3; no DNA check was done on the table's D call, TRBD2. TRBV21-1 is recorded as a pseudogene. The CDR3 runs 14 residues.

The chain recombines TRBV6-5 with TRBJ2-7; TRBD2 is a possible D gene (6 bases). The V end lost 11 bases, the J end lost 2 bases, and 10 bases lay between the germline ends. The CDR3 consists of 11 residues. From germline, CDR1 is MNHEY and CDR2 SVGAGI. This CDR3 is CAGGNPYEQYF. As DNA, the CDR3 is TGTGCCGGCGGGAACCCCTACGAGCAGTACTTC.

The chain couples TRBV15 to TRBJ2-7; D tentatively reads TRBD1 or TRBD2 (5 bases each). Trimming pared 1 base from V and 4 bases from J, leaving 11 bases between. Germline CDR1 LNHNV, CDR2 YYDKDF (reference sequence). CDR3 size: 14 residues. The DNA of the CDR3 is TGTGCCACCAGCAGAGGGGGGTTGATTTACGAGCAGTACTTC. Translated, it gives CATSRGGLIYEQYF.

The chain links TRBV2 to TRBJ2-7, with D tentatively TRBD2 (6 bases). This CDR3 contains 14 residues. Germline V lookup: CDR1 SNHLY, CDR2 FYNNEI. V was clipped by 5 bases and J by 2 bases, with 13 bases between them. Here the CDR3 reads CASSRGSFAYEQYF. The DNA for the CDR3 is TGTGCCAGCAGTCGGGGGAGTTTTGCCTACGAGCAGTACTTC.

The chain joins TRBV15 to TRBJ2-7, with a tentative D call TRBD2 (5 bases). This CDR3 spans 17 amino acids. Germline loops: CDR1 LNHNV, CDR2 YYDKDF (reference sequence). Trimming took off 0 bases at V and 3 bases at J, with 18 bases between the two ends. CDR3 sequence: CATSRDPPGYKNYEQYF. CDR3 nucleotide sequence: TGTGCCACCAGCAGAGATCCCCCGGGATATAAAAACTACGAGCAGTACTTC.

The CDR3, as DNA: TGTGCCAGCAGCGAGACAGTATGGTCACCCCTCCACTTT. Protein sequence: CASSETVWSPLHF. V usage is TRBV7-2 and J usage is TRBJ1-6; the D gene is possibly TRBD1 (5 bases). This CDR3 has 13 residues. Per germline, CDR1 SGHTA and CDR2 FQGNSA. Between the trimmed V and J ends, which lost 5 bases and 10 bases, there was a span of 12 bases.

The V gene is TRBV5-4, the J gene TRBJ2-3; D remains unclear. Trimming removed 0 bases from V and 5 bases from J, with 10 bases in between. CDR1 and CDR2 (germline): SGHNT, YYREEE (reference sequence). CDR3 length equals 14 residues. The CDR3 DNA sequence: TGTGCCAGCAGCTTGGAACTTTTTCGAGATACGCAGTATTTT. It codes for CASSLELFRDTQYF.

The gene calls are TRBV19 and TRBJ2-7; TRBD1 matches at 9 bases. This CDR3 spans 17 amino acids. Germline CDR1 reads LNHDA; CDR2 reads SQIVND (reference sequence). With 4 bases clipped from V and 4 bases from J, the junction kept 14 bases outside the gene matches. The DNA for the CDR3 is TGTGCCAGTAGTACCCGCGGCGGGGGACAGGGACCATACGAGCAGTACTTC. It specifies CASSTRGGGQGPYEQYF.

The table lists this clone with a count of one. V usage is TRBV28 and J usage is TRBJ1-1; D possibly corresponds to TRBD1 (6 bases). This CDR3 is 17 amino acids long. V was pared by 0 bases and J by 0 bases, with 14 bases between. Germline CDR1 reads MDHEN; CDR2 reads SYDVKM. The CDR3 DNA follows: TGTGCCAGCAGTTTATGGGAGGGGGGGATCTTGAACACTGAAGCTTTCTTT. This encodes CASSLWEGGILNTEAFF.

The rearrangement uses TRBV20-1 and TRBJ2-7; D is ambiguous. Trimming left V 4 bases short and J 4 bases short, with 5 bases between. CDR1 DFQATT and CDR2 SNEGSKA come from the germline V gene (reference sequence). This CDR3 region has 10 residues. The CDR3 region has the DNA TGCAGTGCTATGAGGTACGAGCAGTACTTC. Amino acid sequence: CSAMRYEQYF.

The rearrangement uses TRBV20-1 and TRBJ1-5; 7 bases are shared with TRBD1. The CDR3 sequence is 14 residues long. V shed 3 bases, J shed 7 bases, and the junction held 9 bases outside the gene matches. Germline CDR1 reads DFQATT; CDR2 reads SNEGSKA (reference sequence). The chain's CDR3 is CSASRGLVEQPQHF. CDR3 bases: TGCAGTGCTAGTAGGGGGCTCGTCGAGCAGCCCCAGCATTTT.

The gene calls are TRBV2 and TRBJ2-4; 8 bases align to TRBD1. The junction had 6 bases not matched to a gene; V was cut back by 6 bases and J by 8 bases. The germline CDR1 and CDR2 sequences are SNHLY and FYNNEI. The CDR3 is 13 residues long. The CDR3: CASSPSGGDIQYF. The CDR3 DNA is TGTGCCAGCAGCCCTTCAGGGGGCGACATTCAGTACTTC.

The genes are TRBV6-2 or TRBV6-3 and TRBJ2-2, with a tentative D call TRBD1 (6 bases). Per germline, CDR1 MNHEY and CDR2 SVGEGT. V dropped 4 bases and J dropped 5 bases, with 17 bases sitting between them. The CDR3 covers 16 residues. CDR3 nucleotide sequence: TGTGCCAGCAGTTCCACAGGGAAGTCAGGGACCGGGGAGCTGTTTTTT. Amino acid sequence: CASSSTGKSGTGELFF.

The CDR3 sequence: CASSTGTRLRYPAGREQFF. In nucleotides, the CDR3 is TGTGCCAGCTCAACAGGGACGAGGCTCAGGTACCCCGCTGGCAGGGAGCAGTTCTTC. The V and J genes are TRBV18 and TRBJ2-1; D is possibly TRBD1 (6 bases). From germline, CDR1 is KGHSH and CDR2 LQKENI. The length of the CDR3 is 19 residues. Trimming removed 5 bases at V and 10 bases at J, with 33 bases between. The full variable domain, completed using reference TRBV18 and TRBJ2-1, is NAGVMQNPRHLVRRRGQEARLRCSPMKGHSHVYWYRQLPEEGLKFMVYLQKENIIDESGMPKERFSAEFPKEGPSILRIQQVVRGDSAAYFCASSTGTRLRYPAGREQFFGPGTRLTVL.

V and J are TRBV18 and TRBJ2-5, with 10 bases fitting TRBD2. Germline CDR1 is KGHSH and CDR2 is LQKENI. The V segment lost 5 bases and the J segment 0 bases; nucleotides outside the gene matches: 6. The length of the CDR3 is 16 residues. The CDR3 DNA reads TGTGCCAGCTCATCTACTAGCGGGACGTACCAAGAGACCCAGTACTTC. Protein sequence: CASSSTSGTYQETQYF. The full variable domain, its missing parts supplied by reference TRBV18 and TRBJ2-5, is NAGVMQNPRHLVRRRGQEARLRCSPMKGHSHVYWYRQLPEEGLKFMVYLQKENIIDESGMPKERFSAEFPKEGPSILRIQQVVRGDSAAYFCASSSTSGTYQETQYFGPGTRLLVL.

The chain combines TRBV5-4 with TRBJ2-3; D gene unclear. CDR1 and CDR2 (germline): SGHNT, YYREEE (reference sequence). Between the trimmed V and J ends, which lost 4 bases and 6 bases, there was a span of 24 bases. The CDR3 contains 17 residues. The CDR3 nucleotides read TGTGCCAGCAGCCCGCCCGAGAGCCCGGACCTTGGGGATACGCAGTATTTT. Translation gives CASSPPESPDLGDTQYF.

This clone was recorded only once. The chain links TRBV7-2 to TRBJ1-5; D gene ambiguous. CDR1 SGHTA and CDR2 FQGNSA come from the germline V gene. With 5 bases removed from V and 7 bases from J, the gap between germline ends came to 12 bases. The CDR3 is made up of 13 amino acids. CDR3 sequence: CASSARFGQPQHF. The CDR3 nucleotides read TGTGCCAGCAGCGCTAGGTTCGGCCAGCCCCAGCATTTT.

J is TRBJ1-3 and V is TRBV27; D ambiguous. This CDR3 is built from 15 residues. Germline V gives CDR1 MNHEY, CDR2 SMNVEV (reference sequence). V lost 0 bases, J lost 0 bases, and 6 bases lay in between. CDR3: CASSLSAASGNTIYF. Written as DNA, the CDR3 is TGTGCCAGCAGTTTATCCGCAGCCTCTGGAAACACCATATATTTT.

The chain couples TRBV4-2 to TRBJ2-1, with 8 bases matching TRBD1. CDR3 length: 15 amino acids. The trim removed 1 base at V and 7 bases at J, leaving 6 bases unmatched. Germline V lookup: CDR1 LGHNA, CDR2 YNFKEQ. DNA for the CDR3: TGTGCCAGCAGCCAAGGGACAGGGAATCAAAATGAGCAGTTCTTC. Translated: CASSQGTGNQNEQFF.

The rearrangement uses TRBV5-6 and TRBJ1-2, with 7 bases matching TRBD1. The CDR3 runs 15 residues. The J segment lost 3 bases and the V segment lost 4 bases, leaving 9 bases of the junction unmatched. Germline V gene lookup returns CDR1 SGHDT and CDR2 YYEEEE. CDR3 region: CASSPPTGTYYGYTF. DNA for the CDR3: TGTGCCAGCAGCCCTCCGACAGGGACATACTATGGCTACACCTTC.

This clone has just one count. This sequence joins TRBV12-3 or TRBV12-4 and TRBJ2-2; TRBD1 might be the D (6 bases). The CDR3 loop spans 13 amino acids. Trimming shortened V by 6 bases and J by 1 base, and 6 bases separated the two germline ends. The CDR3 loop is CASRTGNTGELFF. CDR3 coding DNA: TGTGCCAGCAGGACAGGGAACACCGGGGAGCTGTTTTTT.

The chain uses TRBV6-1 and TRBJ2-1; 9 bases line up with TRBD2. V lost 2 bases to trimming and J lost 8 bases; unmatched junction nucleotides: 4. The CDR3 runs 14 residues. Germline V gene sequence: CDR1 MNHNS, CDR2 SASEGT. In nucleotides, the CDR3 is TGTGCCAGCAGTGAAATAGCGGGGGTCGATGAGCAGTTCTTC. This codes for CASSEIAGVDEQFF.

The chain employs TRBV4-3 and TRBJ2-7, with TRBD1 as a possible D gene (7 bases). The CDR3 contains 15 residues. The germline V and J ends were trimmed by 4 bases and 4 bases, with 17 bases remaining between them. Per germline, CDR1 LGHNA and CDR2 YSLEER. CDR3: CASSPRGAGAYEQYF. CDR3 nucleotide sequence: TGCGCCAGCAGCCCCAGGGGGGCGGGTGCTTACGAGCAGTACTTC.